Listed here are 25 T cell receptor beta chains from one sample, sequenced in a study of blood T cell repertoires in COVID-19. Method: immunoSEQ multiplex PCR; TCRdb's copy keeps in-frame clones and lacks some. The sample consists of about 54,000 clones, about 87% of them appearing once. Source material: peripheral blood. The source of these receptors is a human donor in a cohort sampled during active COVID-19.

There are a few counts of this clone. CDR3 sequence reads: CASSRWTGVSTGELFF. CDR3 DNA sequence: TGCGCCAGCAGCCGCTGGACAGGGGTCTCGACCGGGGAGCTGTTTTTT. This chain links TRBV5-1 with TRBJ2-2; TRBD1 matches 9 bases. This CDR3 comprises 16 residues. With 4 bases clipped from V and 5 bases from J, the junction kept 9 bases outside the gene matches. Germline CDR1 is SGHRS and CDR2 is YFSETQ.

This chain links TRBV5-4 with TRBJ2-1; possibly TRBD2 for D (5 bases). Per germline, CDR1 SGHNT and CDR2 YYREEE (reference sequence). V shed 5 bases and J shed 3 bases, with 18 bases lying between them. The length of the CDR3 is 16 residues. The CDR3 nucleotides are TGTGCCAGCAGGAGGAGCCGGGGAGAAGGCTACAATGAGCAGTTCTTC. Its translation: CASRRSRGEGYNEQFF. Full variable domain (missing parts from reference TRBV5-4 and TRBJ2-1): ETGVTQSPTHLIKTRGQQVTLRCSSQSGHNTVSWYQQALGQGPQFIFQYYREEENGRGNFPPRFSGLQFPNYSSELNVNALELDDSALYLCASRRSRGEGYNEQFFGPGTRLTVL.

The rearrangement joins TRBV6-5 to TRBJ1-1, with TRBD1 matching 8 bases. J lost 3 bases, V lost 1 base, and 7 bases had no gene match. CDR1 and CDR2 from the germline V gene are MNHEY and SVGAGI. The CDR3 loop spans 16 amino acids. CDR3 in DNA: TGTGCCAGCAGTTACTACCGACAGGGGACGGACACTGAAGCTTTCTTT. The encoded protein is CASSYYRQGTDTEAFF.

CDR3 in DNA: TGCGCCAGCAGCGCCCCGGGACTAGCGCCCTACGAGCAGTACTTC. It specifies CASSAPGLAPYEQYF. The chain recombines TRBV4-1 with TRBJ2-7; 10 bases agree with TRBD2. Germline loops: CDR1 MGHRA, CDR2 YSYEKL. The ends lost 5 bases at V and 2 bases at J; junction bases unmatched: 6. This CDR3 region has 15 residues.

The chain is built from TRBV29-1 and TRBJ2-1; unclear D gene. This CDR3 is 15 amino acids long. V gave up 3 bases and J gave up 2 bases, with 14 bases separating them. CDR1 SQVTM and CDR2 ANQGSEA come from the germline V gene. The CDR3 sequence: CSVDLAALPYNEQFF. DNA of the CDR3: TGCAGCGTTGATCTCGCGGCCTTACCCTACAATGAGCAGTTCTTC.

V is TRBV30 and J is TRBJ2-3; D is perhaps TRBD2 (5 bases). The CDR3 has 14 residues. The V gene's germline CDR1 is GTSNPN and CDR2 SVGIG (reference sequence). Trimming shortened V by 0 bases and J by 2 bases, and 9 bases separated the two germline ends. CDR3 loop: CAWSVLGDTDTQYF. In DNA form, the CDR3 reads TGTGCCTGGAGTGTACTCGGGGACACAGATACGCAGTATTTT.

V gene TRBV10-2 combines with J gene TRBJ1-2; 7 bases map to TRBD1. CDR1 WSHSY and CDR2 SAAADI come from the germline V gene. The V and J ends lost 1 base and 2 bases, in that order; junction bases with no gene match: 1. The CDR3 has 14 residues. CDR3 in DNA: TGCGCCAGCAGTGAGTGGGGACAGAACTATGGCTACACCTTC. Encoded protein: CASSEWGQNYGYTF.

The genes are TRBV30 and TRBJ1-5; unclear D gene. Deletions cut 2 bases from V and 4 bases from J, with 12 bases between. The CDR3 contains 14 residues. Germline lookup yields CDR1 GTSNPN and CDR2 SVGIG (reference sequence). CDR3 DNA: TGTGCCTGGAGTCCGCCGGTACGAAATCAGCCCCAGCATTTT. Amino acid sequence: CAWSPPVRNQPQHF.

By share, this clone counts as medium-sized (0.01 to 0.1%). The chain is built from TRBV12-3 or TRBV12-4 and TRBJ1-5; maybe TRBD1 (5 bases). Trimming left V 6 bases short and J 3 bases short, with 6 bases between. The CDR3 extends over 12 amino acids. The CDR3: CASRTDNQPQHF. The CDR3 DNA reads as TGTGCCAGCAGGACAGACAATCAGCCCCAGCATTTT.

The chain uses TRBV5-1 and TRBJ1-1, with 9 bases identical to TRBD1. Unmatched junction bases numbered 5, after V lost 0 bases and J lost 8 bases. The germline V gene has CDR1 SGHRS and CDR2 YFSETQ. The CDR3 runs 14 residues. The CDR3 DNA reads TGCGCCAGCAGCTTGGACAGGGGGCGCGCAGAAGCTTTCTTT. Its translation is CASSLDRGRAEAFF. The variable domain in full, completed from reference TRBV5-1 and TRBJ1-1, reads KAGVTQTPRYLIKTRGQQVTLSCSPISGHRSVSWYQQTPGQGLQFLFEYFSETQRNKGNFPGRFSGRQFSNSRSEMNVSTLELGDSALYLCASSLDRGRAEAFFGQGTRLTVV.

This clone was counted only a few times. This chain uses TRBV5-1 with TRBJ1-1; TRBD1 aligns across 8 bases. With 0 bases clipped from V and 7 bases from J, the junction kept 8 bases outside the gene matches. Germline CDR1 and CDR2: SGHRS and YFSETQ. The length of the CDR3 is 15 residues. The DNA of the CDR3 is TGCGCCAGCAGCTTGGGGCAGGGGGCGCGGGGTGAAGCTTTCTTT. As protein: CASSLGQGARGEAFF.

V gene TRBV7-6 combines with J gene TRBJ2-5; 9 positions match TRBD2. CDR1 and CDR2 from the germline V gene are SGHVS and FNYEAQ. This CDR3 contains 15 residues. The V segment lost 3 bases and the J segment 1 base; nucleotides outside the gene matches: 3. The CDR3 reads CASSLGLAVQETQYF. The CDR3 DNA sequence: TGTGCCAGCAGCTTGGGACTAGCAGTCCAAGAGACCCAGTACTTC.

The J gene is TRBJ2-1, the V gene TRBV7-2, with 7 bases lining up with TRBD2. Germline V lookup: CDR1 SGHTA, CDR2 FQGNSA. The CDR3 has 14 amino acids. V shed 1 base and J 7 bases; nucleotides not matched to a gene: 4. CDR3 DNA sequence: TGTGCCAGCAGCTTAGACGGGGGGTTAAATGAGCAGTTCTTC. This encodes CASSLDGGLNEQFF. The variable domain in full, completed from reference TRBV7-2 and TRBJ2-1, reads GAGVSQSPSNKVTEKGKDVELRCDPISGHTALYWYRQSLGQGLEFLIYFQGNSAPDKSGLPSDRFSAERTGGSVSTLTIQRTQQEDSAVYLCASSLDGGLNEQFFGPGTRLTVL.

The chain recombines TRBV19 with TRBJ1-2, with D perhaps matching TRBD1 (6 bases). Per the germline V gene, CDR1 is LNHDA and CDR2 is SQIVND (reference sequence). The V end was cut by 3 bases, the J end by 6 bases, with 11 bases between. This CDR3 is built from 13 residues. CDR3 residues: CASSILDRNGYTF. The CDR3 DNA is TGTGCCAGTAGTATTTTAGACAGGAATGGCTACACCTTC. The full variable domain, its missing parts supplied by reference TRBV19 and TRBJ1-2, is DGGITQSPKYLFRKEGQNVTLSCEQNLNHDAMYWYRQDPGQGLRLIYYSQIVNDFQKGDIAEGYSVSREKKESFPLTVTSAQKNPTAFYLCASSILDRNGYTFGSGTRLTVV.

The V and J genes are TRBV27 and TRBJ2-3; 9 bases are a match to TRBD1. CDR3 size: 16 residues. V lost 5 bases, J lost 3 bases, and 9 bases stayed unmatched. Germline values: CDR1 MNHEY, CDR2 SMNVEV (reference sequence). CDR3 region: CASSPQGALITDTQYF. CDR3 sequence (DNA): TGTGCCAGCAGTCCACAGGGGGCGTTGATTACAGATACGCAGTATTTT.

This clone was observed a few times. The chain has TRBV5-1 and TRBJ2-1; D is unclear. Germline CDR1 is SGHRS and CDR2 is YFSETQ. The CDR3 loop spans 11 amino acids. V was pared by 2 bases and J by 6 bases, with 3 bases between. The CDR3 sequence: CASSFGNEQFF. The CDR3 nucleotides are TGCGCCAGCAGCTTCGGCAATGAGCAGTTCTTC.

J is TRBJ2-7 and V is TRBV9; possible D gene TRBD2, 6 bases. Germline V gives CDR1 SGDLS, CDR2 YYNGEE. V lost 0 bases, J lost 6 bases, and 13 bases lay in between. The CDR3 sequence is 14 residues long. In DNA, the CDR3 is TGTGCCAGCAGCGTAGCCGGGAGATTCGGCGAGCAGTACTTC. As protein: CASSVAGRFGEQYF.

This clone is a singleton in its sample. V is TRBV7-9 and J is TRBJ2-3, with a possible D match to TRBD2 (6 bases). This CDR3 comprises 13 residues. The germline V gene has CDR1 SEHNR and CDR2 FQNEAQ (reference sequence). Between the trimmed V and J ends, which lost 11 bases and 6 bases, there was a span of 18 bases. The CDR3 sequence: CAGLPLGGDTQYF. In DNA form, the CDR3 reads TGTGCCGGGCTCCCGCTAGGAGGGGATACGCAGTATTTT.

V and J are TRBV4-1 and TRBJ1-2, with 11 bases matching TRBD1. CDR3 length: 14 amino acids. Germline lookup yields CDR1 MGHRA and CDR2 YSYEKL. V was pared by 5 bases and J by 11 bases, with 10 bases of the junction left unmatched. CDR3 bases: TGCGCCAGCAGCGGGATAGGGGACAGGGGGAGATACACCTTC. Protein product: CASSGIGDRGRYTF.

The chain uses TRBV18 and TRBJ2-1; 8 bases agree with TRBD1. The CDR3 covers 15 residues. The V gene end was trimmed by 2 bases and the J gene end by 4 bases; junction bases not matched to a gene: 4. CDR1 is KGHSH and CDR2 is LQKENI in the germline V gene. The CDR3 sequence is CASSPTRDRYNEQFF. In DNA form, the CDR3 reads TGTGCCAGCTCACCAACCCGGGACAGGTACAATGAGCAGTTCTTC.

The chain links TRBV7-3 to TRBJ2-2; 9 bases are shared with TRBD1. Trimming removed 5 bases from V and 6 bases from J; junction bases left unmatched: 4. This CDR3 has 14 residues. From germline, CDR1 is SGHTA and CDR2 FQGTGA. The CDR3 DNA reads TGTGCCAGCAGCCAGGACAGGGGAGCCGGGGAGCTGTTTTTT. Translation gives CASSQDRGAGELFF.

This chain connects TRBV4-3 to TRBJ1-1, with D hard to call. CDR1 is LGHNA, CDR2 YSLEER, per germline. The CDR3 length is 15 residues. V dropped 0 bases and J dropped 5 bases, with 13 bases sitting between them. The CDR3 DNA follows: TGCGCCAGCAGCCAAGATCGGTTGGGAGGTACTGAAGCTTTCTTT. Amino acid sequence: CASSQDRLGGTEAFF.

This clone was picked up a small number of times. The chain couples TRBV19 to TRBJ2-2; tentative D call: TRBD2 (5 bases). Between the trimmed V and J ends, which lost 6 bases and 5 bases, there was a span of 13 bases. The CDR3 is made up of 14 amino acids. Germline CDR1 LNHDA, CDR2 SQIVND (reference sequence). CDR3 sequence (DNA): TGTGCCAGTAGGAGCGGACCGGGGACCGGGGAGCTGTTTTTT. This codes for CASRSGPGTGELFF.

V is TRBV5-1 and J is TRBJ2-2; 14 positions agree with TRBD2. Germline V gene sequence: CDR1 SGHRS, CDR2 YFSETQ. V gave up 3 bases and J gave up 5 bases; unmatched junction bases: 6. The CDR3 sequence is 17 residues long. CDR3 amino acids: CASSSPGLAGGTGELFF. CDR3 bases: TGCGCCAGCAGCTCACCAGGACTAGCGGGAGGTACCGGGGAGCTGTTTTTT.

V is TRBV7-3 and J is TRBJ1-5; 10 bases are a match to TRBD1. Germline trimming cut 3 bases from V and 1 base from J; bases unmatched to any gene: 0. This CDR3 is built from 15 residues. From germline, CDR1 is SGHTA and CDR2 FQGTGA. In DNA form, the CDR3 reads TGTGCCAGCAGCTTGGGACAGGGGAGCAATCAGCCCCAGCATTTT. Amino acids: CASSLGQGSNQPQHF.